Listed here is a single T cell receptor (beta chain). Diagnosis relied on clinical symptoms, serum thyroxine and TRAb, thyroid ultrasound and orbital computed tomography. PBMCs were obtained from under 13 ml fresh peripheral blood. The record originates from a study of T cells in Graves' hyperthyroidism and ophthalmopathy. RNA transcripts gave rise to amplified TCR beta CDR3 regions. In the first-round RT-PCR of the TCR CDR3, the HTBI primer set was used. One entry per CDR3 protein results from TCRdb running MiXCR on the multiplex PCR reads. Among approximately 530,000 distinct CDR3 sequences, 20% were seen once, and the ten largest hold 47%. Germline V gene sequence: CDR1 SQVTM, CDR2 ANQGSEA. CDR3 length: 12 residues. Trimming removed 5 bases at V and 10 bases at J, with 17 bases between.

V usage is TRBV29-1 and J usage is TRBJ1-1; D is perhaps TRBD1 (6 bases). The clonotype comes from a man aged 35-49 years with Graves' ophthalmopathy. Sequences were obtained from blood. The CDR3 sequence is CSVSGTTFGAFF. DNA for the CDR3: TGCAGCGTTTCCGGGACAACCTTTGGAGCTTTCTTT.